The rows below give T cell receptor beta chains drawn from one sample of a study of blood T cell repertoires in COVID-19. The table came from immunoSEQ multiplex PCR; TCRdb's copy has only in-frame clones and leaves some out. The table records 150,000 to 200,000 clones, about 85% of them present only once. Sequencing was carried out using peripheral blood. These receptors all come from a man aged 18 to 29 with acute or convalescent COVID-19. Each CDR3 is given without its conserved first and last residue. Where a row states a size, it is once, few, many or the class of an expanded clone; other rows omit it.

j_gene	abundance	v_gene	CDR3aa
TRBJ1-6	few	TRBV3-1/TRBV3-2	ASRAGNSPLH
TRBJ2-1	.	TRBV7-3	ASSSLKWRVRVADEQF
TRBJ1-1	.	TRBV12-5	ASGLVRSWPPEAF
TRBJ2-3	.	TRBV11-2	ASRASGGAVDTQY
TRBJ2-5	.	TRBV4-1	ASSPWGPQETQY
TRBJ2-2	.	TRBV6-4	ASSENRAAGELF
TRBJ2-2	.	TRBV2	ASNPLAGGTGELF
TRBJ1-6	once	TRBV19	ASSAIGENYYNSPLH
TRBJ1-2	.	TRBV9	ASSELST
TRBJ1-5	.	TRBV2	ASSDRGINQPQH